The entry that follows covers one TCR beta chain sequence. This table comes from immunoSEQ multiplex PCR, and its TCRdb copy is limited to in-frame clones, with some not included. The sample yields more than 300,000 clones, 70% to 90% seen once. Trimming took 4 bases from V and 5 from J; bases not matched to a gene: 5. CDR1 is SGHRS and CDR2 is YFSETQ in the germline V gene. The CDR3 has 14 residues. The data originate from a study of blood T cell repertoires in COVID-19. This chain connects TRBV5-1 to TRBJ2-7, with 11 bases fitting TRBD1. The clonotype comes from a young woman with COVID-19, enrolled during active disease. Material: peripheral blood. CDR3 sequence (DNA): TGCGCCAGCAGCAGAGGACAGGGGGCAAACGAGCAGTACTTC. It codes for CASSRGQGANEQYF. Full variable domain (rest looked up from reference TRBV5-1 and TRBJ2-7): KAGVTQTPRYLIKTRGQQVTLSCSPISGHRSVSWYQQTPGQGLQFLFEYFSETQRNKGNFPGRFSGRQFSNSRSEMNVSTLELGDSALYLCASSRGQGANEQYFGPGTRLTVT.